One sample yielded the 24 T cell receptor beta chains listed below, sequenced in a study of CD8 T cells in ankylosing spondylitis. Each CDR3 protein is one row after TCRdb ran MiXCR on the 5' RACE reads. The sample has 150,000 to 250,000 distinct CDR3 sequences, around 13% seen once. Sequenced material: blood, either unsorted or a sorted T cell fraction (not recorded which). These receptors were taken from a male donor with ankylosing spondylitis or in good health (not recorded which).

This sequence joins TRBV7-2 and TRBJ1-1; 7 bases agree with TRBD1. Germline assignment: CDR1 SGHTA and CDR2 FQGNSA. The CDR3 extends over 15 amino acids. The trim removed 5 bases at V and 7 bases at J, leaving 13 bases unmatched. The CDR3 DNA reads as TGTGCCAGCAGCCCCGAGCCAGGGGGATATGGTGAAGCTTTCTTT. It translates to CASSPEPGGYGEAFF.

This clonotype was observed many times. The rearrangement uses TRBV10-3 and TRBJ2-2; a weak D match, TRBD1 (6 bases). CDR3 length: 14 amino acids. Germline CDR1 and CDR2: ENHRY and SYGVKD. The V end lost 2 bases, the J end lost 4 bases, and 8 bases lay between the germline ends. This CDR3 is CAISEVDSTGELFF. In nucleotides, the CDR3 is TGTGCCATCAGTGAGGTGGACAGCACCGGGGAGCTGTTTTTT.

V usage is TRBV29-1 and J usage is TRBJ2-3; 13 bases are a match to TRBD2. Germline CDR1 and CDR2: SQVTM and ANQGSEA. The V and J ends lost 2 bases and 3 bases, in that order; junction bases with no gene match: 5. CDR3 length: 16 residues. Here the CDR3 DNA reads TGCAGCGTTGAAACTGGACTAGCGGGAGTTACAGATACGCAGTATTTT. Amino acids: CSVETGLAGVTDTQYF.

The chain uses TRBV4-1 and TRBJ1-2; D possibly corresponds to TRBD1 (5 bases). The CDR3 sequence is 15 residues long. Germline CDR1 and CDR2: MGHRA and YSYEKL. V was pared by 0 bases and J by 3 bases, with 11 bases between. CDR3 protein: CASSQDGGVDYGYTF. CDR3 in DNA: TGCGCCAGCAGCCAAGACGGGGGGGTTGACTATGGCTACACCTTC.

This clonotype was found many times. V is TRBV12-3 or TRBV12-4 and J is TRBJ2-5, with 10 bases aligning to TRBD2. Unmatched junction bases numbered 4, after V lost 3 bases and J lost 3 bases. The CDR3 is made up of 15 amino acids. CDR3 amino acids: CASSFERGGEETQYF. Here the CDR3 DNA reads TGTGCCAGCAGTTTTGAGCGGGGGGGCGAAGAGACCCAGTACTTC.

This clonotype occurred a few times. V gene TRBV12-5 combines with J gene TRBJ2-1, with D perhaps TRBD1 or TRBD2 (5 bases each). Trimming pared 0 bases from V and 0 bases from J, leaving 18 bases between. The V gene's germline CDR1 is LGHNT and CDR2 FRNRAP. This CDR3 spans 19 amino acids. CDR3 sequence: CASGLVTTRGRSSYNEQFF. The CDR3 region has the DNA TGTGCTAGTGGTTTGGTCACAACGAGGGGAAGGAGCTCCTACAATGAGCAGTTCTTC.

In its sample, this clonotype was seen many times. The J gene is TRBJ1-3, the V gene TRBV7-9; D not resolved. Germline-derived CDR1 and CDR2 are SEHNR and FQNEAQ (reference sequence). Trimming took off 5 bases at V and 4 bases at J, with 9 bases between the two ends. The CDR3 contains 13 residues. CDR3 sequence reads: CASSPHYGNTIYF. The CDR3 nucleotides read TGTGCCAGCAGCCCCCATTACGGAAACACCATATATTTT.

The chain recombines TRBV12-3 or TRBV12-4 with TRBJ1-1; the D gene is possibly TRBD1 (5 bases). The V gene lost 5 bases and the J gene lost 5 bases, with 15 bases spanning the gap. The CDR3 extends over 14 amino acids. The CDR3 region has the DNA TGTGCCAGCAGTCATGGGGGTATTTGGACTGAAGCTTTCTTT. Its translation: CASSHGGIWTEAFF.

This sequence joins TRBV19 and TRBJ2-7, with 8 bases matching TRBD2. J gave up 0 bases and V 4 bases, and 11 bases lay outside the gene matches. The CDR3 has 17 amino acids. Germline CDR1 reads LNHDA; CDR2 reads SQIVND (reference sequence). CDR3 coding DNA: TGTGCCAGTAGTACATACGCTAGCGGGCTAAGCTCCTACGAGCAGTACTTC. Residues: CASSTYASGLSSYEQYF.

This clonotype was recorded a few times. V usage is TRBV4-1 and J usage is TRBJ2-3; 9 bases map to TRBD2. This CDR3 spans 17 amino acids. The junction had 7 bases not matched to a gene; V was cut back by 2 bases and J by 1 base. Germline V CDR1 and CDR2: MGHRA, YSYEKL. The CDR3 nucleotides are TGCGCCAGCAGCCAAAGGCGGGGGGGTTATGGCACAGATACGCAGTATTTT. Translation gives CASSQRRGGYGTDTQYF.

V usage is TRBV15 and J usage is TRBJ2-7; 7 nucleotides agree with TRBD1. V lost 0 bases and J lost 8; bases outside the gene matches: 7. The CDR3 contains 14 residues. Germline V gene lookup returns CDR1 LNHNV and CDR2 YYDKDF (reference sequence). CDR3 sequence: CATSRDWDSVQQYF. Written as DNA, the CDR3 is TGTGCCACCAGCAGAGATTGGGACAGCGTCCAGCAGTACTTC. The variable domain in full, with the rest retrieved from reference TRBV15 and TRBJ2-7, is DAMVIQNPRYQVTQFGKPVTLSCSQTLNHNVMYWYQQKSSQAPKLLFHYYDKDFNNEADTPDNFQSRRPNTSFCFLDIRSPGLGDTAMYLCATSRDWDSVQQYFGPGTRLTVT.

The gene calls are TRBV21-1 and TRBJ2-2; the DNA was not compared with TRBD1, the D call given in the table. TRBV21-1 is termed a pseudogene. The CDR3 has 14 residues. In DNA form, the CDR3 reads TGTGCCAGCAGCTTGCGGGGCAACACCGGGGAGCTGTTTTTT. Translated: CASSLRGNTGELFF.

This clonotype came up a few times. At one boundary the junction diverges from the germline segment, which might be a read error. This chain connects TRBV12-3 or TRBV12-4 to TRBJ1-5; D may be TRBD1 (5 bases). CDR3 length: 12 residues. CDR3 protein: CASSRGGGFLSF. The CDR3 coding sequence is TGTGCCAGCAGTCGCGGGGGGGGGTTCCTCTCTTTT.

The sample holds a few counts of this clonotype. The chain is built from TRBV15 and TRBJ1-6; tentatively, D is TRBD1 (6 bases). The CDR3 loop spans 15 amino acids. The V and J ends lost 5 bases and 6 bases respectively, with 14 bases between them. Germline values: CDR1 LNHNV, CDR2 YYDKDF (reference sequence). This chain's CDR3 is CATSRGAQGNSPLHF. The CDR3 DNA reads TGTGCCACCAGCCGAGGGGCACAGGGTAATTCACCCCTCCACTTT.

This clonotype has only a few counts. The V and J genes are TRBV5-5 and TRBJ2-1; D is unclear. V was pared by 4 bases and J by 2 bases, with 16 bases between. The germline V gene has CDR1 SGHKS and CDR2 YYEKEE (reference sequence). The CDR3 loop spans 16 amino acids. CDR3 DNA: TGTGCCAGCAGCCCAAAGGGCGCGAGGCCCTACAATGAGCAGTTCTTC. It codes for CASSPKGARPYNEQFF.

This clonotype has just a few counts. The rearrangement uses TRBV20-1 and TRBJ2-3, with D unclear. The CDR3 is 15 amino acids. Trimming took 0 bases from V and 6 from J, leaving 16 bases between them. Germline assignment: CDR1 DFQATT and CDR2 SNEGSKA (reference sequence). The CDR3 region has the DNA TGCAGTGCTAGAGATCGGGCAGGATTGGCGGATACGCAGTATTTT. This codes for CSARDRAGLADTQYF.

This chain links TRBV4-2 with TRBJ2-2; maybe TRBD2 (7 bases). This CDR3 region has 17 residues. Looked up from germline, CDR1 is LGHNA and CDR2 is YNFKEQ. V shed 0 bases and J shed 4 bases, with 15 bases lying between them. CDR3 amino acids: CASSQDMGGGITGELFF. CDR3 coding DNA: TGTGCCAGCAGCCAAGATATGGGGGGGGGCATCACCGGGGAGCTGTTTTTT.

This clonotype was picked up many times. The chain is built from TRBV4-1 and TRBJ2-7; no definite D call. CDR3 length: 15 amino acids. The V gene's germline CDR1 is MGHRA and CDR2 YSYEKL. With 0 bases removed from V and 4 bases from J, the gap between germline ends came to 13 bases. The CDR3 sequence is CASSQDERDSYEQYF. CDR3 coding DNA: TGCGCCAGCAGCCAAGATGAAAGGGATTCGTACGAGCAGTACTTC.

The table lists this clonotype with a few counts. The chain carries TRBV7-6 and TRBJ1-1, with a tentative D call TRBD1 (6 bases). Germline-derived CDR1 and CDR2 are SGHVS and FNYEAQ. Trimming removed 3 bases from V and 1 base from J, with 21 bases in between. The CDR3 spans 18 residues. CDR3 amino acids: CASSFENFGGRGNTEAFF. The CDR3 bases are TGTGCCAGCAGCTTCGAGAATTTCGGGGGCCGGGGGAACACTGAAGCTTTCTTT.

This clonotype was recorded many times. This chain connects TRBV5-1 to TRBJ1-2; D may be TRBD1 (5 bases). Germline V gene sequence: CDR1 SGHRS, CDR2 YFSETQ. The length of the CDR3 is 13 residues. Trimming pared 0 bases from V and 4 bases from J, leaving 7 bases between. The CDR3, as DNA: TGCGCCAGCAGCTTGGTCGACAGCTATGGCTACACCTTC. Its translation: CASSLVDSYGYTF.

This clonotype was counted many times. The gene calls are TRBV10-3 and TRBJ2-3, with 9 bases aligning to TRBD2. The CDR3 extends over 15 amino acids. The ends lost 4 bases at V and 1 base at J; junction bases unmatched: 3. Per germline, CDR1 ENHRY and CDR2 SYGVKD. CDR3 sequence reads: CAISGPSGGTDTQYF. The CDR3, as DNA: TGTGCCATCAGTGGGCCTAGCGGGGGCACAGATACGCAGTATTTT.

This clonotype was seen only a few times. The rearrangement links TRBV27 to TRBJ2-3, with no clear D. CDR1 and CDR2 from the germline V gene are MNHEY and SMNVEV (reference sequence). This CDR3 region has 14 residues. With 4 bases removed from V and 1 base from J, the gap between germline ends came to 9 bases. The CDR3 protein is CASSYGLGTDTQYF. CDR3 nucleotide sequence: TGTGCCAGCAGTTACGGGTTAGGCACAGATACGCAGTATTTT.

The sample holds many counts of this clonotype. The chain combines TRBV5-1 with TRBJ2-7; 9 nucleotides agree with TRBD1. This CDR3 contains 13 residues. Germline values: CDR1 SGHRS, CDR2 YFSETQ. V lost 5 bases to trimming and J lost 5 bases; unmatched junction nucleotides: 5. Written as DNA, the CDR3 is TGCGCCAGCAGTTTTACAGGGGGCCACGAGCAGTACTTC. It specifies CASSFTGGHEQYF.

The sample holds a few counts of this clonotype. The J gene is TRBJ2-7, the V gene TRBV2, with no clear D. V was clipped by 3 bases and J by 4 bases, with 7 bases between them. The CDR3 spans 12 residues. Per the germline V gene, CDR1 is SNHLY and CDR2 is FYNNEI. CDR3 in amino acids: CASSDEKYEQYF. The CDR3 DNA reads TGTGCCAGCAGTGATGAGAAATACGAGCAGTACTTC.